Shown below are 3 T cell receptor beta chains from a single sample sequenced in a study of early T cells in non-severe SARS-CoV-2 infection. TCRdb fed the 5' RACE reads into MiXCR, producing one record per CDR3 protein. The sample lists some 56,000 distinct CDR3 sequences, approximately 15% occurring once. The material was whole blood, obtained at baseline. Receptors originate from an adult who was a healthcare worker with PCR-confirmed SARS-CoV-2 infection or an uninfected control (not recorded which).

CDR3 residues: CASSIDRTGAILNTGELFF. In DNA, the CDR3 is TGTGCCAGTAGTATAGATCGGACAGGGGCGATATTAAACACCGGGGAGCTGTTTTTT. The chain joins TRBV19 to TRBJ2-2; 9 positions agree with TRBD1. There are 19 residues in the CDR3. Losses at the gene ends were 0 bases for V and 2 bases for J; bases not matched to a gene: 10. Germline V gene lookup returns CDR1 LNHDA and CDR2 SQIVND (reference sequence).

This clonotype has just a few counts. The chain links TRBV4-1 to TRBJ2-2; D is unclear. With 4 bases removed from V and 7 bases from J, the gap between germline ends came to 10 bases. The V gene's germline CDR1 is MGHRA and CDR2 YSYEKL. CDR3 length equals 13 residues. This CDR3 reads CASSPYRSGELFF. DNA for the CDR3: TGCGCCAGCAGCCCCTACAGAAGCGGGGAGCTGTTTTTT.

This clonotype was picked up a small number of times. This rearrangement joins TRBV28 to TRBJ2-4; the D gene is possibly TRBD1 (5 bases). Germline V gene sequence: CDR1 MDHEN, CDR2 SYDVKM. The CDR3 totals 14 residues. V was shortened by 6 bases and J by 4 bases, with 13 bases between the two germline ends. CDR3 in DNA: TGTGCCAGCAGGGGCAGGGCCCTAAAAAACATTCAGTACTTC. Translating it yields CASRGRALKNIQYF.